This T cell receptor (beta chain) was profiled in a study of T cells in Graves' hyperthyroidism and ophthalmopathy. General study findings and limits: Blood shared most expanded thyroid clonotypes above 0.001.

Researchers took RNA transcripts and amplified the TCR beta CDR3 regions from them. RT-PCR in the first round (using the HTBI primer set) targeted the TCR CDR3. TCRdb itself ran the multiplex PCR reads through MiXCR, one entry per CDR3 protein. Here the sample spans some 720,000 distinct CDR3 sequences, about 17% being singletons. V was clipped by 3 bases and J by 3 bases; unmatched bases: 6. This CDR3 is built from 15 residues. CDR1 DFQATT and CDR2 SNEGSKA come from the germline V gene (reference sequence). About this clonotype itself: Its antigen is currently unknown.

J is TRBJ2-5 and V is TRBV20-1; TRBD2 agrees at 11 bases. Material: blood. This sequence was found in a man between 18 and 29 years old with Graves' hyperthyroidism. Written as DNA, the CDR3 is TGCAGTGCTAGCCCCCTACTAGCGGGAGAAGAGACCCAGTACTTC. Residues: CSASPLLAGEETQYF.